The rows below give T cell receptor beta chains drawn from one sample of a study of cytomegalovirus exposure and HLA in healthy donors. Profiling relied on immunoSEQ multiplex PCR, and the TCRdb table lists in-frame clones only, not all of them. The sample lists about 130,000 clones; 90% to 96% were seen once. The sequencing sample was made of PBMCs. The source is a man between 18 and 35 years old in good health and CMV-seronegative. Each CDR3 is given with its conserved first and last residue.

cdr3_length v_call cdr3_aa
13 TRBV29-1 CSVGREHTGELFF
16 TRBV4-2 CASSQKGGGMNTEAFF
14 TRBV2 CASAGTVVRVEAFF
15 TRBV5-1 CASSVDRRNTGELFF
15 TRBV18 CASSPAGDKYNEQFF
14 TRBV27 CASSPGLGHNEQFF
17 TRBV9 CASSAASGSPGGGELFF
18 TRBV28 CASSSRVRGPPSSYEQYF
15 TRBV7-2 CASSLGGQGPYEQYF
16 TRBV4-3 CASSQESTPPIAEAFF
12 TRBV6-5 CASQGPNQPQHF
13 TRBV7-6 CASSATGSGPQHF
13 TRBV5-4 CASSPGVGQEQYF
15 TRBV4-1 CASSQGEGTVYEQYF
14 TRBV4-1 CASSPGTGGYEQYF
15 TRBV28 CASREQEAGAYEQYF
15 TRBV6-5 CASRTLAQGFTEAFF
17 TRBV30 CAWSEGDIAASTDTQYF
16 TRBV27 CASSLGQGAPYNEQFF